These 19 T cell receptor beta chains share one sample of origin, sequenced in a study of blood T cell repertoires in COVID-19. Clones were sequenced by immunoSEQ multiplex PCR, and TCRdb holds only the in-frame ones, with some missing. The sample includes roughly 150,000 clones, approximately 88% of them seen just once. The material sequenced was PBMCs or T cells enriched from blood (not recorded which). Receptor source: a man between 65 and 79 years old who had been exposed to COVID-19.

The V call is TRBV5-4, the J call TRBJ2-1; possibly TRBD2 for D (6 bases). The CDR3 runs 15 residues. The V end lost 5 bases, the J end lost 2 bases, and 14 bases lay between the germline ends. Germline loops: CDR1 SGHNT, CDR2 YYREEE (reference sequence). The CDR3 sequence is CASSHQRAPYNEQFF. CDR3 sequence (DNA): TGTGCCAGCAGTCACCAGCGGGCGCCCTACAATGAGCAGTTCTTC.

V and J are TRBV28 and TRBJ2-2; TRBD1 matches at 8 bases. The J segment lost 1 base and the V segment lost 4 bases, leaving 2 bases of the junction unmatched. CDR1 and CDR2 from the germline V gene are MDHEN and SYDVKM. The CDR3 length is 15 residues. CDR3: CASSSGTGNTGELFF. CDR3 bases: TGTGCCAGCAGTTCCGGGACAGGGAACACCGGGGAGCTGTTTTTT.

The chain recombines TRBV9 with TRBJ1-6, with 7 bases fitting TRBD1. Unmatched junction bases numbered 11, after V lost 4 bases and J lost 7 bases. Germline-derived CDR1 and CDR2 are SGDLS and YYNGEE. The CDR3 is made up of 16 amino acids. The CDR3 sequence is CASSPQGTAVNSPLHF. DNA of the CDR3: TGTGCCAGCAGCCCACAGGGGACCGCCGTCAATTCACCCCTCCACTTT. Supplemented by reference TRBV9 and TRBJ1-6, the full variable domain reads DSGVTQTPKHLITATGQRVTLRCSPRSGDLSVYWYQQSLDQGLQFLIQYYNGEERAKGNILERFSAQQFPDLHSELNLSSLELGDSALYFCASSPQGTAVNSPLHFGNGTRLTVT.

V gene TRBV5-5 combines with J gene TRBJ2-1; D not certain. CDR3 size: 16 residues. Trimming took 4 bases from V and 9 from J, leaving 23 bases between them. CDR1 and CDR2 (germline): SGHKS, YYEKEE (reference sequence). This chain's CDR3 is CASSPVIPANHGEQFF. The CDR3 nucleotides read TGTGCCAGCAGCCCGGTGATACCCGCCAACCACGGTGAGCAGTTCTTC. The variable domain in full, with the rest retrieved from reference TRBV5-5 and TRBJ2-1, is DAGVTQSPTHLIKTRGQQVTLRCSPISGHKSVSWYQQVLGQGPQFIFQYYEKEERGRGNFPDRFSARQFPNYSSELNVNALLLGDSALYLCASSPVIPANHGEQFFGPGTRLTVL.

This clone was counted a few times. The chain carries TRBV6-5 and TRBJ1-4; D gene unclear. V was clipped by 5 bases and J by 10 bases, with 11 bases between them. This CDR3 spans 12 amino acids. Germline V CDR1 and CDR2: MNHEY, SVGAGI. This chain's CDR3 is CASSTAGRKLFF. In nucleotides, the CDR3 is TGTGCCAGCAGTACCGCAGGCAGAAAACTGTTTTTT.

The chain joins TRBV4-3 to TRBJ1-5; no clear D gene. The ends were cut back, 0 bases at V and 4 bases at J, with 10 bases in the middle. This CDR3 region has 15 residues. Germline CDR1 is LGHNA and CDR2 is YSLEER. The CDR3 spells CASSQEHGNNQPQHF. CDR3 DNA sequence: TGCGCCAGCAGCCAAGAGCACGGGAATAATCAGCCCCAGCATTTT.

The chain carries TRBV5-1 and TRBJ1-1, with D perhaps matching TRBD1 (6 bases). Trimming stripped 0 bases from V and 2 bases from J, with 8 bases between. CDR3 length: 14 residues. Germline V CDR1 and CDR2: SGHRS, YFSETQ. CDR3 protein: CASSLEGVNTEAFF. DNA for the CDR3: TGCGCCAGCAGCTTGGAGGGGGTAAACACTGAAGCTTTCTTT.

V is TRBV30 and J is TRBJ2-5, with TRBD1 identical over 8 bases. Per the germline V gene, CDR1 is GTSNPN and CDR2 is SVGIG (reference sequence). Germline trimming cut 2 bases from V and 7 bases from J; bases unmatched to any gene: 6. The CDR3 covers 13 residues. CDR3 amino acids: CAWSLDRDGTQYF. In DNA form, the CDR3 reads TGTGCCTGGAGTTTGGACAGGGATGGGACCCAGTACTTC.

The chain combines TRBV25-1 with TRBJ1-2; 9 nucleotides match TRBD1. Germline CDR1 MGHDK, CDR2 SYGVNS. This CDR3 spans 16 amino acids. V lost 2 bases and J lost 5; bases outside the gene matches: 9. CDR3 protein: CASSEGTGREGYGYTF. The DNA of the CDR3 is TGTGCCAGCAGTGAAGGGACAGGGCGCGAGGGTTATGGCTACACCTTC.

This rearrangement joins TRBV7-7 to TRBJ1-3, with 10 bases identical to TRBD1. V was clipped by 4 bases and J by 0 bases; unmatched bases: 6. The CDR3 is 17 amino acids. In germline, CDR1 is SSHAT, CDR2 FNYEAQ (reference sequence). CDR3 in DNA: TGTGCCAGCAGCTCGGGACAGGGGTCGAGCTCTGGAAACACCATATATTTT. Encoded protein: CASSSGQGSSSGNTIYF.

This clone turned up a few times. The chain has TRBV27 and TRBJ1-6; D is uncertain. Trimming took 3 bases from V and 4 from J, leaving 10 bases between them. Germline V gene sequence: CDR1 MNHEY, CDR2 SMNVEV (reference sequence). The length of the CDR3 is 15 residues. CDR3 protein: CASSFAGLYNSPLHF. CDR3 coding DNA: TGTGCCAGCAGTTTTGCGGGATTGTATAATTCACCCCTCCACTTT.

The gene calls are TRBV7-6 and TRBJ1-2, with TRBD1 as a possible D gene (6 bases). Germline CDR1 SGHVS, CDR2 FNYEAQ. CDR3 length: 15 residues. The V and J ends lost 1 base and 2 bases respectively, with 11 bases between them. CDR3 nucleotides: TGTGCCAGCAGCTTAGGTACGACAGGCAACTATGGCTACACCTTC. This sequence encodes CASSLGTTGNYGYTF.

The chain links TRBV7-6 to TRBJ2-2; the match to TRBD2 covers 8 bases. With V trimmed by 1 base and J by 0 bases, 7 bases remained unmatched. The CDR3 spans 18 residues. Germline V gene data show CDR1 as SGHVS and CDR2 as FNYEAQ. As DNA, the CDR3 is TGTGCCAGCAGCTTAGGCGCTAGCGGGTCTGCGAACACCGGGGAGCTGTTTTTT. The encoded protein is CASSLGASGSANTGELFF. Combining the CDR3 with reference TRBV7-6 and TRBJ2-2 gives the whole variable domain GAGVSQSPRYKVTKRGQDVALRCDPISGHVSLYWYRQALGQGPEFLTYFNYEAQQDKSGLPNDRFSAERPEGSISTLTIQRTEQRDSAMYRCASSLGASGSANTGELFFGEGSRLTVL.

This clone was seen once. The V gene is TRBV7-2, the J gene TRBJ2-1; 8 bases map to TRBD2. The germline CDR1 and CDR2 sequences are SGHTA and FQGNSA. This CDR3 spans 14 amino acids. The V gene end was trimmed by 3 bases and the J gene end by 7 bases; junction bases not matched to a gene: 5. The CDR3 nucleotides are TGTGCCAGCAGCTTCGGGGGGGCTCGGAATGAGCAGTTCTTC. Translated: CASSFGGARNEQFF.

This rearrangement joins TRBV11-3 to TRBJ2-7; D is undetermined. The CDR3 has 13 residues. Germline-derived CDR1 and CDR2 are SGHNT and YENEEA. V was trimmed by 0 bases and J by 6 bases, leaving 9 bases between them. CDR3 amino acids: CASSLDRTREQYF. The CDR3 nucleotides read TGTGCCAGCAGCTTAGATCGAACACGCGAGCAGTACTTC. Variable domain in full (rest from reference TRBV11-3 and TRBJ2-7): EAGVVQSPRYKIIEKKQPVAFWCNPISGHNTLYWYLQNLGQGPELLIRYENEEAVDDSQLPKDRFSAERLKGVDSTLKIQPAELGDSAVYLCASSLDRTREQYFGPGTRLTVT.

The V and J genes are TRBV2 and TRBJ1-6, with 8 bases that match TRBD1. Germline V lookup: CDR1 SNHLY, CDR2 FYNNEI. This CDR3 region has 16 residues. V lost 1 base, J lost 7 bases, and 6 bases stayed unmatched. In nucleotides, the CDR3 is TGTGCCAGCAGTGAAGGGGCAGGGGGCGCGAATTCACCCCTCCACTTT. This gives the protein CASSEGAGGANSPLHF.

CDR3 in DNA: TGTGCCAGCAGCTCTAGCGGGGGGGCGACGACCCAGTACTTC. It translates to CASSSSGGATTQYF. The rearrangement uses TRBV7-2 and TRBJ2-5, with TRBD2 identical over 12 bases. The length of the CDR3 is 14 residues. Trimming removed 4 bases from V and 7 bases from J; junction bases left unmatched: 4. Germline values: CDR1 SGHTA, CDR2 FQGNSA.

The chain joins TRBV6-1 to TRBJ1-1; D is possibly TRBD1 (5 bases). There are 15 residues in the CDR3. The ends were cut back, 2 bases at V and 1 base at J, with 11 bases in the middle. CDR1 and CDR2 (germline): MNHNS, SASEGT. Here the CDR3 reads CASSEKIRENTEAFF. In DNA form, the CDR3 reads TGTGCCAGCAGTGAAAAAATCAGGGAGAACACTGAAGCTTTCTTT.

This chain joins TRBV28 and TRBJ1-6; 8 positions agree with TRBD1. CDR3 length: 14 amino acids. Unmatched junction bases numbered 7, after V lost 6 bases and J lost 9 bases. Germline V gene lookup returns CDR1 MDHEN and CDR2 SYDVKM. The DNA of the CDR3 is TGTGCCAGCAGGATCCAGGGGGCACTTTCACCCCTCCACTTT. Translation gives CASRIQGALSPLHF.